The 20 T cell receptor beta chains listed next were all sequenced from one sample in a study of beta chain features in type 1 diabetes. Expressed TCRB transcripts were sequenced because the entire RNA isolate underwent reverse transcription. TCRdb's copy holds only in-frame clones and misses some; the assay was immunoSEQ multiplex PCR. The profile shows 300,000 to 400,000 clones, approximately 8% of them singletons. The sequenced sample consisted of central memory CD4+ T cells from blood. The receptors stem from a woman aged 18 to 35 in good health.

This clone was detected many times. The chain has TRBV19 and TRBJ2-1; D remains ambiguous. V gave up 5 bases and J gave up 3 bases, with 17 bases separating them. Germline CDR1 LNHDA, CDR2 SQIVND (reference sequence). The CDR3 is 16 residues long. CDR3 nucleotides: TGTGCCAGTAGTCCTCTTGGGGTCAAGGACTACAATGAGCAGTTCTTC. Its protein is CASSPLGVKDYNEQFF.

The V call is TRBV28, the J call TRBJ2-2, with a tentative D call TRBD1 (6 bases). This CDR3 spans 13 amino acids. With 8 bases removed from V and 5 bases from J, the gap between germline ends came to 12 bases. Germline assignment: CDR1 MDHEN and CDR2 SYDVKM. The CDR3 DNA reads TGTGCCAGCCTCCTTAGGGGGACCGGGGAGCTGTTTTTT. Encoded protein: CASLLRGTGELFF.

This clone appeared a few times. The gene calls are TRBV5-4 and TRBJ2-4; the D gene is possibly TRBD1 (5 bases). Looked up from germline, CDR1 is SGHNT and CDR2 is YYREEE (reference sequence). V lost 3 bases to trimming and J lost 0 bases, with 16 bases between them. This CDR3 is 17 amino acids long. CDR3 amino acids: CASSSATSTGAKNIQYF. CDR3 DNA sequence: TGTGCCAGCAGCTCCGCGACCTCCACAGGAGCCAAAAACATTCAGTACTTC. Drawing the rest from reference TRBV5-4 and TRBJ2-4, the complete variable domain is ETGVTQSPTHLIKTRGQQVTLRCSSQSGHNTVSWYQQALGQGPQFIFQYYREEENGRGNFPPRFSGLQFPNYSSELNVNALELDDSALYLCASSSATSTGAKNIQYFGAGTRLSVL.

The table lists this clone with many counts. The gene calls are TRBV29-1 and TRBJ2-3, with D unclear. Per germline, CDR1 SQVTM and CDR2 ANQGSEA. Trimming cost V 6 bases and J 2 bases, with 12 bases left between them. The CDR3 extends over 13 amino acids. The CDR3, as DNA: TGCAGCGTGACTCCAAGGGCCACAGATACGCAGTATTTT. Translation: CSVTPRATDTQYF.

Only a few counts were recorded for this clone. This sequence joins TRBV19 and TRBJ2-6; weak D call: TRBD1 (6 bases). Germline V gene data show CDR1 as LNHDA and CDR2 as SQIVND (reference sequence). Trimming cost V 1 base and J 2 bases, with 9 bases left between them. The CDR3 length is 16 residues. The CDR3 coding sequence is TGTGCCAGTAGTATAGGGGCAGGGGCTGGGGCCAACGTCCTGACTTTC. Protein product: CASSIGAGAGANVLTF. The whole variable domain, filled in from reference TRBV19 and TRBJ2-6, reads DGGITQSPKYLFRKEGQNVTLSCEQNLNHDAMYWYRQDPGQGLRLIYYSQIVNDFQKGDIAEGYSVSREKKESFPLTVTSAQKNPTAFYLCASSIGAGAGANVLTFGAGSRLTVL.

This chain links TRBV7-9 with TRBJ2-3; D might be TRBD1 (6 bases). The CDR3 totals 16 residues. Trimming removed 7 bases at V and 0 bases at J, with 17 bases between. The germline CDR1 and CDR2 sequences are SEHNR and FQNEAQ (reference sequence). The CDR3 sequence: CASTPLVGQSTDTQYF. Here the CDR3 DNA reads TGTGCCAGCACCCCCTTAGTGGGACAAAGCACAGATACGCAGTATTTT.

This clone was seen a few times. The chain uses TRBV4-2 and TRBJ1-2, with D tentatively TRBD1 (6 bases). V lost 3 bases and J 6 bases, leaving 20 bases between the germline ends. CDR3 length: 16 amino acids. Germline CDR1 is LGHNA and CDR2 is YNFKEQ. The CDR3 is CASSHPERSGVDGYTF. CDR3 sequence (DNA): TGTGCCAGCAGCCACCCTGAGCGATCAGGGGTGGATGGCTACACCTTC.

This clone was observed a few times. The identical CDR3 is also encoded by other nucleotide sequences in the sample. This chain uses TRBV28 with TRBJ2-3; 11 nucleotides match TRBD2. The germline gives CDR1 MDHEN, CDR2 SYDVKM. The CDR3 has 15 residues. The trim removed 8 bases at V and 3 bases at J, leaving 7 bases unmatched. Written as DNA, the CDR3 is TGTGCCAGCTCATTAGCGGGAGGGCCGACAGATACGCAGTATTTT. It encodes CASSLAGGPTDTQYF. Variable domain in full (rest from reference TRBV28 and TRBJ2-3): DVKVTQSSRYLVKRTGEKVFLECVQDMDHENMFWYRQDPGLGLRLIYFSYDVKMKEKGDIPEGYSVSREKKERFSLILESASTNQTSMYLCASSLAGGPTDTQYFGPGTRLTVL.

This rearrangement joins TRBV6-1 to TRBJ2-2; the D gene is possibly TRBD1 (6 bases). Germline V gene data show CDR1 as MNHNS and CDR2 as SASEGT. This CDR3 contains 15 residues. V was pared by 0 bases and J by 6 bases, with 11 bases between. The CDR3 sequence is CASSEANRESGELFF. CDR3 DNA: TGTGCCAGCAGTGAAGCCAACAGGGAATCCGGGGAGCTGTTTTTT.

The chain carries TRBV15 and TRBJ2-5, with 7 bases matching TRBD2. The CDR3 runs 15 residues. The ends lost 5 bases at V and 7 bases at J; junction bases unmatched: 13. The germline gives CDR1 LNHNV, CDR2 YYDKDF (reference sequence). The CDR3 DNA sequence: TGTGCCACCAGCTTTAGGGACGGCCGCGGGAGGACCCAGTACTTC. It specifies CATSFRDGRGRTQYF. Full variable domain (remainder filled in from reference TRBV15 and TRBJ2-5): DAMVIQNPRYQVTQFGKPVTLSCSQTLNHNVMYWYQQKSSQAPKLLFHYYDKDFNNEADTPDNFQSRRPNTSFCFLDIRSPGLGDTAMYLCATSFRDGRGRTQYFGPGTRLLVL.

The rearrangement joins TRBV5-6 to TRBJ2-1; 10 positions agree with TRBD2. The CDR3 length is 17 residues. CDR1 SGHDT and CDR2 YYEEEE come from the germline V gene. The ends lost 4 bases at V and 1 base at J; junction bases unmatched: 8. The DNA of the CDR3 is TGTGCCAGCAGCCCGCTAGCGGGAGATAAATCCTACAATGAGCAGTTCTTC. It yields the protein CASSPLAGDKSYNEQFF. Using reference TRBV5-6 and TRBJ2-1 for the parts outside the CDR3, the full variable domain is DAGVTQSPTHLIKTRGQQVTLRCSPKSGHDTVSWYQQALGQGPQFIFQYYEEEERQRGNFPDRFSGHQFPNYSSELNVNALLLGDSALYLCASSPLAGDKSYNEQFFGPGTRLTVL.

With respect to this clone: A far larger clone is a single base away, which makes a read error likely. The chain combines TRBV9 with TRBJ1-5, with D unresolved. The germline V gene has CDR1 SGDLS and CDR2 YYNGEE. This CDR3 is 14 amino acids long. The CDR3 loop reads CACSVAAGDQPQHF. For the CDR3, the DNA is TGTGCCTGCAGCGTAGCAGCAGGAGATCAGCCCCAGCATTTT.

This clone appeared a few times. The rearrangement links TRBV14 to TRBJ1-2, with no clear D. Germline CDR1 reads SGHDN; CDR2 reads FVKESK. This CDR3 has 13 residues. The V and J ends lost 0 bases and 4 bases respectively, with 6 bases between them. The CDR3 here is CASSQDPFYGYTF. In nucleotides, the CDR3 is TGTGCCAGCAGCCAAGACCCGTTCTATGGCTACACCTTC.

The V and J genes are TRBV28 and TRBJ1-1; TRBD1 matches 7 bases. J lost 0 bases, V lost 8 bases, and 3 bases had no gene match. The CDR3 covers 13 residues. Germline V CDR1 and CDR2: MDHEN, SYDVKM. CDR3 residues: CASRTGVNTEAFF. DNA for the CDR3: TGTGCCAGCCGTACAGGGGTGAACACTGAAGCTTTCTTT.

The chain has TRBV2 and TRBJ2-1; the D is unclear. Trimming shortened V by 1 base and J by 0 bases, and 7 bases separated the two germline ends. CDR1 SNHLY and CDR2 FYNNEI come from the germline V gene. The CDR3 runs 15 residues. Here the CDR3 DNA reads TGTGCCAGCAGTGAAGATGTTAGCTCCTACAATGAGCAGTTCTTC. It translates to CASSEDVSSYNEQFF.

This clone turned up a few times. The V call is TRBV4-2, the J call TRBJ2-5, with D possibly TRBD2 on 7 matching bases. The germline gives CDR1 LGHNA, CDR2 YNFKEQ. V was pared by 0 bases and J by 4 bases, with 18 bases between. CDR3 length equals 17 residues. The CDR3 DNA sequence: TGTGCCAGCAGCCAAGACGCGGGGGCTGGGGGCACAGAGACCCAGTACTTC. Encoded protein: CASSQDAGAGGTETQYF.

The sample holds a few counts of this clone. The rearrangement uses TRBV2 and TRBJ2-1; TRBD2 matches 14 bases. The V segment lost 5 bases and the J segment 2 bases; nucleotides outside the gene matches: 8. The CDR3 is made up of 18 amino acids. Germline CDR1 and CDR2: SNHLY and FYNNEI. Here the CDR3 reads CASSPARLAGGTYNEQFF. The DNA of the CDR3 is TGTGCCAGCAGTCCAGCAAGACTAGCGGGAGGGACCTACAATGAGCAGTTCTTC.

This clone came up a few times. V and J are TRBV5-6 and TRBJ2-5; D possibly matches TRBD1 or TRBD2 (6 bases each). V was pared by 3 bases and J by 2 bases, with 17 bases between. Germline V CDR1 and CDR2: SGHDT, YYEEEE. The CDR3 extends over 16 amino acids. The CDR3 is CASSSLYRDSQETQYF. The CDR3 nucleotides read TGTGCCAGCAGCTCACTTTACAGGGACTCTCAAGAGACCCAGTACTTC.

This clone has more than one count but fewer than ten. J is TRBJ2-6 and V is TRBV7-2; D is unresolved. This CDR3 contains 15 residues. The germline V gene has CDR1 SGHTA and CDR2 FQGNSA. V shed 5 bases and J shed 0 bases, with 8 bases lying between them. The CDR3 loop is CASSTQSSGANVLTF. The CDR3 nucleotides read TGTGCCAGCAGCACTCAAAGCTCTGGGGCCAACGTCCTGACTTTC.

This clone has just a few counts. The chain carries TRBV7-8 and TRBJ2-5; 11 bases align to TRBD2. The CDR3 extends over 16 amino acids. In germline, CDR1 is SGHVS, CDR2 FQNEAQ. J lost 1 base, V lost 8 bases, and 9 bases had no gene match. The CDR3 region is CASSRTSGFLQETQYF. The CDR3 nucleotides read TGTGCCAGCTCAAGGACTAGCGGGTTTCTCCAAGAGACCCAGTACTTC.